The 4 T cell receptor beta chains in this list originate from one sample, sequenced in a study of blood T cell repertoires in COVID-19. Repertoires were generated with immunoSEQ multiplex PCR, while TCRdb's copy carries only in-frame clones and drops some. The sample lists approximately 210,000 clones, 88% occurring once. Sequenced material: peripheral blood. The receptors were sampled from a woman in her thirties or forties who had recovered from COVID-19.

V usage is TRBV19 and J usage is TRBJ1-1; D may be TRBD1 (5 bases). The CDR3 sequence is 15 residues long. Germline CDR1 reads LNHDA; CDR2 reads SQIVND (reference sequence). V lost 5 bases and J 1 base, leaving 14 bases between the germline ends. The CDR3 sequence: CASSWGVVENTEAFF. Here the CDR3 DNA reads TGTGCCAGTAGTTGGGGGGTGGTCGAGAACACTGAAGCTTTCTTT.

The chain is built from TRBV7-6 and TRBJ2-2, with 8 bases aligning to TRBD2. V lost 1 base and J lost 6; bases outside the gene matches: 1. CDR3 length equals 14 residues. Germline V gene data show CDR1 as SGHVS and CDR2 as FNYEAQ. CDR3 protein: CASSLGTSPGELFF. Here the CDR3 DNA reads TGTGCCAGCAGCTTAGGGACTAGCCCCGGGGAGCTGTTTTTT.

This chain uses TRBV5-6 with TRBJ1-1, with D hard to call. This CDR3 is 14 amino acids long. CDR1 and CDR2 (germline): SGHDT, YYEEEE. Trimming pared 4 bases from V and 0 bases from J, leaving 10 bases between. The DNA of the CDR3 is TGTGCCAGCAGCCCCTTATATTTGAACACTGAAGCTTTCTTT. This encodes CASSPLYLNTEAFF.

This chain uses TRBV12-3 or TRBV12-4 with TRBJ2-5; D not resolved. The CDR3 length is 12 residues. V was trimmed by 4 bases and J by 5 bases, leaving 8 bases between them. The CDR3 region is CASSSSRETQYF. The CDR3 DNA is TGTGCCAGCAGTTCTAGTCGGGAGACCCAGTACTTC.